This T cell receptor beta chain was found in a study of regulatory T cells in long-lasting Graves disease. Building of the TCR beta libraries involved iRepertoire HTBI primers and Arm-PCR of CDR3 regions. TCRdb reprocessed the multiplex PCR reads with MiXCR, giving one entry per CDR3 protein. The repertoire holds fewer than 450,000 distinct CDR3 sequences, with around 20% as singletons. The CDR3 has 16 amino acids. Trimming stripped 5 bases from V and 0 bases from J, with 11 bases between. Germline CDR1 and CDR2: LGHDT and YNNKEL (reference sequence). General study results and limits: Limited sample numbers may have lowered accuracy.

The time point here: persistent/refractory GD, antithyroid drugs over 5 years with positive TRAb. From PBMCs, RNA was extracted and then used to make the TCR library. Criteria from the American Thyroid Association guidelines were applied to diagnose Graves' disease. This clonotype was detected only a few times. Its antigen is still unknown. This receptor was obtained from a female donor with Graves disease. The chain carries TRBV3-1 and TRBJ2-6, with D perhaps TRBD1 (6 bases). The sample consisted of peripheral blood mononuclear cells (PBMCs), taken when the disease was refractory, from a patient treated with antithyroid drugs. This CDR3 is CASSLGQSSGANVLTF. The CDR3 DNA is TGTGCCAGCAGCTTAGGACAGTCCTCTGGGGCCAACGTCCTGACTTTC.